The subject of this entry is one T cell receptor beta chain. Autoimmune disease history or systemic immunosuppression led to patients being barred. The study sampled blood at baseline, cycle 4 day 1, and cycle 7 day 1. The protocol was immunoSEQ multiplex PCR, while the TCRdb copy is restricted to in-frame clones and leaves out a portion. The sample shows fewer than 12,000 clones, around 84% of them seen only once. The entry originates in a study of OX40 agonist ivuxolimab in advanced cancers. Trimming pared 0 bases from V and 0 bases from J, leaving 10 bases between. Germline V lookup: CDR1 SGDLS, CDR2 YYNGEE. The CDR3 covers 16 residues.

The sequencing here drew on CD4+ or CD8+ T cells sorted from blood, taken in a trial of the OX40 agonist ivuxolimab. V usage is TRBV9 and J usage is TRBJ2-1; either TRBD1 or TRBD2 may supply D (5 bases each). The sequence was collected from an adult with an advanced solid tumor such as melanoma, head and neck, liver or kidney cancer. CDR3 loop: CASSVAGTNSYNEQFF. In DNA, the CDR3 is TGTGCCAGCAGCGTAGCGGGGACGAACTCCTACAATGAGCAGTTCTTC.